The entry that follows covers one T cell receptor beta chain sequence. Its binding antigen is unknown. No base quality values were provided; no much bigger clone lies one nucleotide off. Measured from the cysteine to the phenylalanine, the CDR3 is 15 residues long. Only the CDR3 region is kept as DNA, spanning 45 bases read in frame from base 1. Deletion took 0 bases off V and 1 base off J, with a span of 4 bases between the germline ends. From the germline V gene, CDR1 is MRHNA and CDR2 is SNTAGT. The data belong to a study of T cell responses to AZD1222 COVID-19 vaccine (dated by TCRdb to about 2021). The study in broad terms: Because spike-specific TCR depth and breadth did not differ between the two schedules, AZD1222 recipients who got a second dose at roughly 4 weeks were pooled with those who got a second dose at roughly 12 weeks. Trial participants were enrolled by age into subgroups of 18-55, 56-69 and 70-plus years, and around 150, 28 and 57 TCR-sequenced participants, respectively, were included in these subgroups. A total of just over 230 trial participants underwent TCR sequencing, of whom nearly 210 received two doses of AZD1222 and 26 received two doses of the MenACWY control vaccine. Overall results and qualifications from the work: In the small 56-69-year group, the increase in depth fell short of significance, most likely because of low power. Reportedly, almost half of the unique spike-specific TCRs recognized epitopes lying outside the regions that are mutated in the B.1.351 and B.1.1.7 variants. Participants were mostly white British and included more females than males, and it was suggested by the authors that clonal diversity may have been underestimated. Conclusions about previously exposed vaccinees were limited because only a handful of AZD1222 recipients were SARS-CoV-2 seropositive at baseline. A significant rise in spike-specific TCR breadth and depth was observed after two AZD1222 doses relative to day 0 and relative to MenACWY recipients. No day 14 peak-response samples were available, so repertoires were characterized only after the peak T cell response. Vaccine-associated CD4 TCRs spanned the whole spike protein, with dominant responses in regions 160-218 and 743-854.

Explained via the paper, the time point label denotes: baseline before first vaccination. Vaccinee samples were obtained from the UK trials COV001 and COV002, which included a single-blind randomized controlled phase 2/3 trial of AZD1222 (ChAdOx1 nCoV-19) in healthy adults. Trial participant PBMC samples were collected at day 0 and day 28 after the second dose for TCRbeta chain sequencing. The CDR3 regions of human TCRbeta chains were analyzed by immunosequencing. The original methods were these. Repertoire TCRs were checked for matches against a reference library of SARS-CoV-2-specific TCRs that had been generated using the MIRA antigen-specificity platform. Breadth meant the fraction of unique TCRs that were SARS-CoV-2-associated, whereas depth meant the fraction of total T cells that were SARS-CoV-2-associated. Using the MIRA data, each spike-specific TCR was assigned both to the spike region to which the TCR was reactive and to a CD4 or CD8 class. Log10-transformed breadth and depth values were compared by one-way ANOVA with Sidak's multiple comparisons tests. The table comes from immuneACCESS by way of TCRdb, which keeps in-frame sequences with V and J called. Part of the clones is missing from these tables; in studies checked, under half for an unresolved V gene and the rest for unknown reasons. V and J calls and clone size are as listed in that table; D and trimming were resolved from the DNA. In all, the sample holds about 160,000 clones, and 88% of those were seen once. Around 5.2% of the sample is taken by the ten largest.

This chain joins TRBV6-4 to TRBJ2-6, with the D gene too uncertain to name. The source is an adult in good health. Specimen: peripheral blood, collected on day 0 of AZD1222 vaccination. The DNA is TGTGCCAGCAGTGACTCATTATCTGGGGCCAACGTCCTGACTTTC. This is translated as CASSDSLSGANVLTF.